The 28 T cell receptor beta chains below all came from one sample that was sequenced in a study of blood T cell repertoires in COVID-19. Data came from immunoSEQ multiplex PCR; TCRdb stores just in-frame clones and leaves some out. The sample has roughly 40,000 clones; 90% are singletons. Specimen: peripheral blood. All receptors derive from a human donor in a cohort sampled during active COVID-19.

This clone showed up just once. The V gene is TRBV6-5, the J gene TRBJ1-5; weak D call: TRBD1 (6 bases). The CDR3 loop spans 14 amino acids. Per germline, CDR1 MNHEY and CDR2 SVGAGI. Trimming pared 6 bases from V and 4 bases from J, leaving 13 bases between. As DNA, the CDR3 is TGTGCCAGCAGCGTTGACCAGGGGAATCAGCCCCAGCATTTT. Translating it yields CASSVDQGNQPQHF.

CDR3 nucleotides: TGTGCCAGCAGCCAAGATTTATTTGGAGCGGATGGCTACACCTTC. It encodes CASSQDLFGADGYTF. The chain couples TRBV3-1 (or the pseudogene TRBV3-2) to TRBJ1-2; D is ambiguous. This CDR3 contains 15 residues. Germline V CDR1 and CDR2: LGHDT, YNNKEL (reference sequence). Trimming took off 0 bases at V and 6 bases at J, with 14 bases between the two ends.

The chain has TRBV19 and TRBJ1-1, with D perhaps matching TRBD1 (5 bases). Trimming shortened V by 2 bases and J by 4 bases, and 14 bases separated the two germline ends. Germline CDR1 is LNHDA and CDR2 is SQIVND (reference sequence). This CDR3 spans 15 amino acids. The CDR3 is CASSISPGEVTEAFF. The CDR3 nucleotides are TGTGCCAGTAGTATATCTCCGGGGGAGGTCACTGAAGCTTTCTTT.

V and J are TRBV7-9 and TRBJ1-2; D is perhaps TRBD1 (6 bases). CDR3 length: 15 amino acids. Looked up from germline, CDR1 is SEHNR and CDR2 is FQNEAQ (reference sequence). V shed 5 bases and J shed 0 bases, with 13 bases lying between them. As DNA, the CDR3 is TGTGCCAGCAGCCCAGCGGGACAAGCTAACTATGGCTACACCTTC. Translated, it gives CASSPAGQANYGYTF.

This clone came up a few times. This sequence joins TRBV19 and TRBJ2-1; 11 positions match TRBD2. The CDR3 spans 18 residues. The trim removed 3 bases at V and 5 bases at J, leaving 12 bases unmatched. The germline V gene has CDR1 LNHDA and CDR2 SQIVND (reference sequence). CDR3 loop: CASSIWLGTSGVDNEQFF. The CDR3 nucleotides are TGTGCCAGTAGTATTTGGTTAGGGACTAGCGGAGTTGACAATGAGCAGTTCTTC.

The V call is TRBV3-1 (or the pseudogene TRBV3-2), the J call TRBJ2-1; 8 bases agree with TRBD2. Germline assignment: CDR1 LGHDT and CDR2 YNNKEL (reference sequence). The CDR3 is 15 amino acids. The V segment lost 3 bases and the J segment 4 bases; nucleotides outside the gene matches: 5. CDR3 region: CASSHLAGGYNEQFF. Written as DNA, the CDR3 is TGTGCCAGCAGCCATCTGGCGGGGGGTTACAATGAGCAGTTCTTC.

V usage is TRBV19 and J usage is TRBJ1-1, with D maybe TRBD1 (6 bases). This CDR3 has 15 amino acids. The ends were cut back, 3 bases at V and 1 base at J, with 12 bases in the middle. CDR1 and CDR2 (germline): LNHDA, SQIVND (reference sequence). CDR3 region: CASSISWTANTEAFF. In DNA, the CDR3 is TGTGCCAGTAGTATTTCCTGGACAGCGAACACTGAAGCTTTCTTT.

As to this clone: Other DNA sequences from this sample encode an identical CDR3 as well. The CDR3 spells CSVAGRMNTEAFF. As DNA, the CDR3 is TGCAGCGTCGCGGGACGGATGAACACTGAAGCTTTCTTT. This chain joins TRBV29-1 and TRBJ1-1; D possibly corresponds to TRBD1 (5 bases). V dropped 6 bases and J dropped 0 bases, with 11 bases sitting between them. Per the germline V gene, CDR1 is SQVTM and CDR2 is ANQGSEA. This CDR3 contains 13 residues.

J is TRBJ2-7 and V is TRBV4-1, with 8 bases lining up with TRBD2. This CDR3 spans 17 amino acids. Germline trimming cut 0 bases from V and 3 bases from J; bases unmatched to any gene: 10. Germline CDR1 and CDR2: MGHRA and YSYEKL. The DNA of the CDR3 is TGCGCCAGCAGCCAAGATTCGAACGAGCGGGGGATCTACGAGCAGTACTTC. Protein: CASSQDSNERGIYEQYF.

The chain has TRBV5-1 and TRBJ2-2; perhaps TRBD2 as D (5 bases). With 0 bases removed from V and 13 bases from J, the gap between germline ends came to 16 bases. Germline values: CDR1 SGHRS, CDR2 YFSETQ. This CDR3 region has 14 residues. In DNA, the CDR3 is TGCGCCAGCAGCTTGGCTTCGCGAGGCGAGGGGCTGTTTTTT. Amino acids: CASSLASRGEGLFF.

This chain joins TRBV24-1 and TRBJ1-1; D remains ambiguous. Per germline, CDR1 KGHDR and CDR2 SFDVKD. V shed 3 bases and J shed 1 base, with 5 bases lying between them. The CDR3 extends over 13 amino acids. Written as DNA, the CDR3 is TGTGCCACCAGTGATCGGTCGAACACTGAAGCTTTCTTT. It codes for CATSDRSNTEAFF.

The gene calls are TRBV6-6 and TRBJ1-1; a possible D gene is TRBD1 (5 bases). The germline V and J ends were trimmed by 6 bases and 5 bases, with 22 bases remaining between them. Germline V gene data show CDR1 as MNHNY and CDR2 as SVGAGI (reference sequence). There are 16 residues in the CDR3. As DNA, the CDR3 is TGTGCCAGCAGCACACGGCCCAGGGTTTTCGGAACTGAAGCTTTCTTT. This codes for CASSTRPRVFGTEAFF.

The chain is built from TRBV10-3 and TRBJ2-3; 9 bases agree with TRBD2. Germline V lookup: CDR1 ENHRY, CDR2 SYGVKD. With 3 bases clipped from V and 2 bases from J, the junction kept 3 bases outside the gene matches. The CDR3 consists of 15 residues. The CDR3 region has the DNA TGTGCCATCAGTGATAGCGGGGGAGACACAGATACGCAGTATTTT. It is translated as CAISDSGGDTDTQYF.

This sequence joins TRBV27 and TRBJ2-2; 8 bases agree with TRBD1. V lost 6 bases and J lost 5; bases outside the gene matches: 11. Per the germline V gene, CDR1 is MNHEY and CDR2 is SMNVEV (reference sequence). The CDR3 has 16 amino acids. The DNA for the CDR3 is TGTGCCAGCAGGAAAAACCCAGGGGGCACGACCGGGGAGCTGTTTTTT. Amino acids: CASRKNPGGTTGELFF.

The chain uses TRBV5-5 and TRBJ2-7; 10 positions agree with TRBD1. The junction had 3 bases not matched to a gene; V was cut back by 1 base and J by 2 bases. CDR1 SGHKS and CDR2 YYEKEE come from the germline V gene (reference sequence). The length of the CDR3 is 15 residues. CDR3 sequence reads: CASSLRDRGTYEQYF. For the CDR3, the DNA is TGTGCCAGCAGCTTGAGGGACAGGGGTACCTACGAGCAGTACTTC.

V usage is TRBV27 and J usage is TRBJ2-1; TRBD2 matches 11 bases. The CDR3 sequence is 15 residues long. V shed 7 bases and J 3 bases; nucleotides not matched to a gene: 5. CDR1 and CDR2 from the germline V gene are MNHEY and SMNVEV (reference sequence). The CDR3 bases are TGTGCCAGCACCAAACTAGCGGGAGTCTACAATGAGCAGTTCTTC. Protein product: CASTKLAGVYNEQFF.

The chain employs TRBV27 and TRBJ2-7; TRBD2 matches 8 bases. Losses at the gene ends were 2 bases for V and 1 base for J; bases not matched to a gene: 4. CDR3 length: 15 residues. Germline V lookup: CDR1 MNHEY, CDR2 SMNVEV (reference sequence). This CDR3 is CASSLTGGGSYEQYF. In DNA, the CDR3 is TGTGCCAGCAGTTTAACGGGAGGGGGTTCCTACGAGCAGTACTTC.

The V and J genes are TRBV4-3 and TRBJ2-5; 7 nucleotides match TRBD1. Trimming removed 0 bases from V and 5 bases from J; junction bases left unmatched: 12. The CDR3 consists of 17 residues. Germline V CDR1 and CDR2: LGHNA, YSLEER. The CDR3 sequence is CASSQEKRTGNLETQYF. The CDR3, as DNA: TGCGCCAGCAGCCAAGAAAAACGGACAGGCAATCTTGAGACCCAGTACTTC.

This chain links TRBV2 with TRBJ1-1; possible D gene TRBD1, 6 bases. The V gene lost 2 bases and the J gene lost 0 bases, with 10 bases spanning the gap. The CDR3 is 15 residues long. Germline V gives CDR1 SNHLY, CDR2 FYNNEI. The CDR3 sequence: CASSELQGMNTEAFF. The CDR3 DNA reads as TGTGCCAGCAGTGAACTACAGGGAATGAACACTGAAGCTTTCTTT.

This chain connects TRBV2 to TRBJ1-1; 10 bases map to TRBD1. This CDR3 has 15 amino acids. V was pared by 4 bases and J by 3 bases, with 5 bases of the junction left unmatched. Germline lookup yields CDR1 SNHLY and CDR2 FYNNEI. CDR3 nucleotides: TGTGCCAGCAGTGGCCCGGGACAGGGGTACACTGAAGCTTTCTTT. Its translation: CASSGPGQGYTEAFF.

V usage is TRBV12-3 or TRBV12-4 and J usage is TRBJ2-7; D not certain. Trimming took off 2 bases at V and 2 bases at J, with 7 bases between the two ends. The CDR3 contains 13 residues. This chain's CDR3 is CASSLSTPYEQYF. In DNA, the CDR3 is TGTGCCAGCAGTTTATCGACTCCCTACGAGCAGTACTTC.

The chain joins TRBV4-3 to TRBJ2-3; weak D call: TRBD2 (6 bases). V lost 3 bases to trimming and J lost 1 base, with 11 bases between them. Germline-derived CDR1 and CDR2 are LGHNA and YSLEER. This CDR3 region has 15 residues. Here the CDR3 DNA reads TGCGCCAGCAGCCACCAAAGGGAGGGCACAGATACGCAGTATTTT. Protein sequence: CASSHQREGTDTQYF.

V and J are TRBV20-1 and TRBJ2-1; no clear D. The CDR3 has 11 residues. The V and J ends lost 4 bases and 9 bases respectively, with 10 bases between them. Germline V gene data show CDR1 as DFQATT and CDR2 as SNEGSKA (reference sequence). This chain's CDR3 is CSATRLSEQFF. CDR3 sequence (DNA): TGCAGTGCTACCAGACTTTCTGAGCAGTTCTTC.

V is TRBV24-1 and J is TRBJ2-2; TRBD2 matches 9 bases. The CDR3 has 17 amino acids. From germline, CDR1 is KGHDR and CDR2 SFDVKD. The trim removed 7 bases at V and 0 bases at J, leaving 8 bases unmatched. The DNA of the CDR3 is TGTGCCACCAGGGGGGCTGAGCGGGAGGCGAACACCGGGGAGCTGTTTTTT. Protein: CATRGAEREANTGELFF.

This chain uses TRBV6-2 or TRBV6-3 with TRBJ2-3; possibly TRBD1 for D (7 bases). Trimming took off 3 bases at V and 1 base at J, with 20 bases between the two ends. Germline V CDR1 and CDR2: MNHEY, SVGEGT. This CDR3 spans 18 amino acids. Here the CDR3 reads CASSYPQKGASGTDTQYF. The CDR3 nucleotides are TGTGCCAGCAGTTATCCCCAAAAGGGGGCTAGCGGCACAGATACGCAGTATTTT.

The chain joins TRBV7-2 to TRBJ1-6; D not resolved. The V and J ends lost 5 bases and 9 bases respectively, with 14 bases between them. Germline V gene data show CDR1 as SGHTA and CDR2 as FQGNSA. The CDR3 loop spans 14 amino acids. The CDR3 sequence: CASSQQHDGSPLHF. As DNA, the CDR3 is TGTGCCAGCAGCCAACAGCACGATGGTTCACCCCTCCACTTT.

The chain joins TRBV7-8 to TRBJ2-7; 8 positions agree with TRBD1. Trimming took 5 bases from V and 4 from J; bases not matched to a gene: 7. Looked up from germline, CDR1 is SGHVS and CDR2 is FQNEAQ. CDR3 length equals 14 residues. DNA for the CDR3: TGTGCCAGCAGCGGCGGGACAGGTCAGTACGAGCAGTACTTC. Its protein product is CASSGGTGQYEQYF.

The rearrangement uses TRBV14 and TRBJ1-1, with 8 bases fitting TRBD1. The CDR3 contains 16 residues. Looked up from germline, CDR1 is SGHDN and CDR2 is FVKESK. The V and J ends lost 4 bases and 4 bases, in that order; junction bases with no gene match: 11. CDR3 in DNA: TGTGCCAGCAGCCCTCGGACAGGGCAGAGAATCACTGAAGCTTTCTTT. Amino acid sequence: CASSPRTGQRITEAFF.